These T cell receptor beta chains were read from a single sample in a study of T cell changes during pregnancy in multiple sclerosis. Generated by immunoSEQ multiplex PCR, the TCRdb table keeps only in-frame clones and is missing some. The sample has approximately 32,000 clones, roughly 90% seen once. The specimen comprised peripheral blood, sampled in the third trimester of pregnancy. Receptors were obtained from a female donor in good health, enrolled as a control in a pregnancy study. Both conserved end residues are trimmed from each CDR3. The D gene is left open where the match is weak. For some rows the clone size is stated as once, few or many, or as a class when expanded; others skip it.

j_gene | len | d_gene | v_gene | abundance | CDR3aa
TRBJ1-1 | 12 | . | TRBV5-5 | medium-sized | ASTVRQMNTEAF
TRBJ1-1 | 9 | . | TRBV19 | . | ASSIGTEAF
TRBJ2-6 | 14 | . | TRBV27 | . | ASSFAGGAGANVLT
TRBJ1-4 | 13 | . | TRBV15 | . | ATSRDKGRSEKLF
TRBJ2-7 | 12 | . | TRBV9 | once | ASSVANRGGEQY
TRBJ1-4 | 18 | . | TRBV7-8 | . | ASSPTLSEGEGGGFEKLF
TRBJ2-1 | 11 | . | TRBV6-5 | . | ASSHRDFAEQF
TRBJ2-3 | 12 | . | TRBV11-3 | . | ASRRDSSTDTQY
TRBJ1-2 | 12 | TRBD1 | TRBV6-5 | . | ASSYGQGAKGYT
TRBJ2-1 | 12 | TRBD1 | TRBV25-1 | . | ASSEDRGRNEQF
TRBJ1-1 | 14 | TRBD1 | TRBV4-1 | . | ASSQDSARGRTEAF
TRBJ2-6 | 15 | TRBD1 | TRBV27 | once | ASSSLYRGSGANVLT
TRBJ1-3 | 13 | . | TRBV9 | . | ASAPTGLSGNTIY
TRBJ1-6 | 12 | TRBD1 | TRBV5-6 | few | ASSLGQGLSPLH
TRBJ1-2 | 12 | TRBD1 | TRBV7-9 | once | ASSSAGGRQGYT
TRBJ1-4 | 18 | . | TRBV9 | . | ASSARGGRKSTSTNEKLF
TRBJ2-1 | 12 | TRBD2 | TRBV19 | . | ASSIGLALNEQF
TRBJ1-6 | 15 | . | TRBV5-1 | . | ASSRGGPGTANSPLH
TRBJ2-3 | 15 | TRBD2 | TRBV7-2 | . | ASSRTGTSEGRGTQY
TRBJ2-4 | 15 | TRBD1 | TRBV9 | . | ASSPGQEGLAKNIQY
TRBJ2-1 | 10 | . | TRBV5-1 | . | ASSKARNEQF
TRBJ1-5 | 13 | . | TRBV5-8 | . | ATVPSQGRRQPQH
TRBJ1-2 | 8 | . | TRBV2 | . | ASSARGYT
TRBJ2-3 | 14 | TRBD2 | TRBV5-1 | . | ASSLITGGSTDTQY
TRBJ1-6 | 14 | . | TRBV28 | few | ASSLGREGYNSPLH
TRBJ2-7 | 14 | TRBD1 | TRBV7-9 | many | ASSSISGQGTYEQY
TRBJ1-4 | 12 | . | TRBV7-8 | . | ASSFRATNEKLF
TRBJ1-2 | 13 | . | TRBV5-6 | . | ASSPRPISPGGYT
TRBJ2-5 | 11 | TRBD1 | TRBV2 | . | ASSPDRVETQY
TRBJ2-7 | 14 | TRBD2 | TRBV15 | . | ATSRELAGGGYEQY
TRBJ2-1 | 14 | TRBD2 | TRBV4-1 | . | ASSQGASGTYNEQF
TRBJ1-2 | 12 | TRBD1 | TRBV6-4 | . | ASSDKEGAKGYT
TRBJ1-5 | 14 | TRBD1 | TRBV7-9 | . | ASSSNRGRSNQPQH
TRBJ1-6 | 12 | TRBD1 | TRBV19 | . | ATRRKGADSPLH
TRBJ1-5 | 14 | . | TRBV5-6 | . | ASSLSRGASNQPQH
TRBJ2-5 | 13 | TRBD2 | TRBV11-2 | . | ASSYITSAQETQY
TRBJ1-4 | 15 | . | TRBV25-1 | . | ASSEGGWAGPDEKLF
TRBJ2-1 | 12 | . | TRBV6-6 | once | ASSYLAAYNEQF
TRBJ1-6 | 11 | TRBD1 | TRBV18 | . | ASSPDRFSPLH
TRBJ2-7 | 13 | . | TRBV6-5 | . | ASSPGGPRSYEQY
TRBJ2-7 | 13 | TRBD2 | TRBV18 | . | ASSPKPASGAEQY
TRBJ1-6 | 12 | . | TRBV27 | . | ASSLVRYTSPLH
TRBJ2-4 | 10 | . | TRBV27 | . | ASSSAGNIQY
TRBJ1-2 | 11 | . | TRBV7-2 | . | ASSPGATEGYT
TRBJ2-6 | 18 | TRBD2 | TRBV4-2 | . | ASSQDLGRGVSSGANVLT
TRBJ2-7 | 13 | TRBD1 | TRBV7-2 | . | ASSLATDRGGEQY
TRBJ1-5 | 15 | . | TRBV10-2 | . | ASSGGRWGGSNQPQH
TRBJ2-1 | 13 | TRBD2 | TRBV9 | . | ASSVDGRAVNEQF
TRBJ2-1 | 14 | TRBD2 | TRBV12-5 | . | ASGLGPGTSGGQQF
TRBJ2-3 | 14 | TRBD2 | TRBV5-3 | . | ARKYPGTSLPDTQY
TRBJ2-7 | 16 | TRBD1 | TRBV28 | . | ASSGQIGTATKFYEQY
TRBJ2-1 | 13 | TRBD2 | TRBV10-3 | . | AISPGTSGTHEQF
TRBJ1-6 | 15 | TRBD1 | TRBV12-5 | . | ASGSAQTGHHNSPLH
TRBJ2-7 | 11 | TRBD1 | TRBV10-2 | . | ATSGDRAYEQY